Judged by abundance, the clone carrying this TCR beta chain is medium-sized. The sample belongs to a study of control samples from healthy donors and cancer patients. V dropped 2 bases and J dropped 0 bases, with 8 bases sitting between them. The length of the CDR3 is 14 residues. The germline CDR1 and CDR2 sequences are MNHEY and SVGAGI. This table comes from immunoSEQ multiplex PCR, and its TCRdb copy is limited to in-frame clones, with some not included. This repertoire shows about 98,000 clones, more than 75% found once; its top ten account for 1.5% to 2.5%. The chain has TRBV6-5 and TRBJ2-7; D possibly corresponds to TRBD1 (6 bases). Sequenced material: blood. The receptor comes from a man aged 55 to 69 in good health. The CDR3 bases are TGTGCCAGCAGTTACAACAGGGTCTCCTACGAGCAGTACTTC. It codes for CASSYNRVSYEQYF.